This T cell receptor beta chain is drawn from a study of technical replicates of blood from a few donors. The ends lost 4 bases at V and 0 bases at J; junction bases unmatched: 2. There are 14 residues in the CDR3. The germline gives CDR1 SGHAT, CDR2 FQNNGV. The method was immunoSEQ multiplex PCR; TCRdb's version includes in-frame clones alone and lacks a portion of them. Of some 90,000 clones listed, approximately 95% were seen once; the top ten hold around 0.3%. V gene TRBV11-2 combines with J gene TRBJ1-1; 7 bases fit TRBD1. What was sequenced was T cells isolated from PBMCs. The receptor was isolated from a human donor in good health. The CDR3 sequence is CASSSDRVNTEAFF. CDR3 DNA sequence: TGTGCCAGCAGCTCCGACAGGGTGAACACTGAAGCTTTCTTT.